The entry below describes one T cell receptor beta chain. The PCR had 60 Vbeta and 13 Jbeta primers. Measured with immunoSEQ multiplex PCR; TCRdb has only the in-frame clones, and not every one. This table lists about 58,000 clones. This entry comes from a study of cytomegalovirus exposure and HLA in healthy donors. There are 21 residues in the CDR3. Germline CDR1 is SNHLY and CDR2 is FYNNEI. With V trimmed by 2 bases and J by 3 bases, 16 bases remained unmatched. The origin of this receptor is a woman between 18 and 30 years old in good health and CMV-seronegative. The sequencing input was PBMCs. The chain combines TRBV2 with TRBJ2-2, with 12 bases identical to TRBD1. The CDR3 nucleotides read TGTGCCAGCAGTGAACCCTCGGGACAGGGGGCGATATTTGGTGACACCGGGGAGCTGTTTTTT. It yields the protein CASSEPSGQGAIFGDTGELFF.